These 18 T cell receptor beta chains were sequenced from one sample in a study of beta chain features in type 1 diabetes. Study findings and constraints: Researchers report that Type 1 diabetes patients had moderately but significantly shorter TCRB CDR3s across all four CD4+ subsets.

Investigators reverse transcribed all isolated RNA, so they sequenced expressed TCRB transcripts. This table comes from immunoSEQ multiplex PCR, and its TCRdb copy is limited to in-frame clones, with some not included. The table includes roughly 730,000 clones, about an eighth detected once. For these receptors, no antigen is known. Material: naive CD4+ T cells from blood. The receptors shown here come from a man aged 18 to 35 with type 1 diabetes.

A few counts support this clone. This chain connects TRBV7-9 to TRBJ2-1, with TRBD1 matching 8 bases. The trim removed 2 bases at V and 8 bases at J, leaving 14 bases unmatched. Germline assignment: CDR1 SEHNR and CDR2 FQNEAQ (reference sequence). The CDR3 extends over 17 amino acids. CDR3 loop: CASSLTLTSGTGDEQFF. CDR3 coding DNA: TGTGCCAGCAGCTTAACTTTGACCTCCGGGACAGGTGATGAGCAGTTCTTC.

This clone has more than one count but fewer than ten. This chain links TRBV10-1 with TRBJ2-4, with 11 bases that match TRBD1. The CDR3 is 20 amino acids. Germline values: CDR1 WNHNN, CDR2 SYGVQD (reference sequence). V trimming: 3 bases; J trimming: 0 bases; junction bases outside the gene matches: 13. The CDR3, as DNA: TGCGCCAGCAGTGAAGCCCGGGACAGGGGGATCCCCCTAGCCAAAAACATTCAGTACTTC. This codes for CASSEARDRGIPLAKNIQYF.

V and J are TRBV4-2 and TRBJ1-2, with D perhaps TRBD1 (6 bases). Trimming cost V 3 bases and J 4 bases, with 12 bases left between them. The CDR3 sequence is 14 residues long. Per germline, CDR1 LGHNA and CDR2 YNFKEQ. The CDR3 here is CASSHGRGGYGYTF. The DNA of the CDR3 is TGTGCCAGCAGCCATGGCAGGGGAGGCTATGGCTACACCTTC.

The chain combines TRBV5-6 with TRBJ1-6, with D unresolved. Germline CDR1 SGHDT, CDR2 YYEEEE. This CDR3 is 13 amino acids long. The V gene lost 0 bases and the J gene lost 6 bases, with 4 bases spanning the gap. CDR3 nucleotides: TGTGCCAGCAGCTTGGCGAGTAATTCACCCCTCCACTTT. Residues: CASSLASNSPLHF.

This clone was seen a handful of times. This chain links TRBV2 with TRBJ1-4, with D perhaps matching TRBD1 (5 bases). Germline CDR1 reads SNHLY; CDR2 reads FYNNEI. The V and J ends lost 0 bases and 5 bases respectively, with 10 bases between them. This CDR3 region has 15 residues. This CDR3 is CASSEALGENEKLFF. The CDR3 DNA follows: TGTGCCAGCAGTGAAGCGCTGGGGGAAAATGAAAAACTGTTTTTT. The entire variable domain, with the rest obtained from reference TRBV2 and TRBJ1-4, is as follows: EPEVTQTPSHQVTQMGQEVILRCVPISNHLYFYWYRQILGQKVEFLVSFYNNEISEKSEIFDDQFSVERPDGSNFTLKIRSTKLEDSAMYFCASSEALGENEKLFFGSGTQLSVL.

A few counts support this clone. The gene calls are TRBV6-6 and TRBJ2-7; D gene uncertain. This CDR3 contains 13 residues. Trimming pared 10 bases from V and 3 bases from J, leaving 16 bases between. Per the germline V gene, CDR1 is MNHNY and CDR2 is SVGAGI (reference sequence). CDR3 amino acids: CAITLGQDYEQYF. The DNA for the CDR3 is TGTGCCATCACCCTCGGGCAAGACTACGAGCAGTACTTC.

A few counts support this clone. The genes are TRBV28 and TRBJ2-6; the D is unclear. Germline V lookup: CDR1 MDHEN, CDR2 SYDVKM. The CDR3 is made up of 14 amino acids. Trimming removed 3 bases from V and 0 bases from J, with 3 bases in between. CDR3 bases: TGTGCCAGCAGTTTGGGCTCTGGGGCCAACGTCCTGACTTTC. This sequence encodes CASSLGSGANVLTF.

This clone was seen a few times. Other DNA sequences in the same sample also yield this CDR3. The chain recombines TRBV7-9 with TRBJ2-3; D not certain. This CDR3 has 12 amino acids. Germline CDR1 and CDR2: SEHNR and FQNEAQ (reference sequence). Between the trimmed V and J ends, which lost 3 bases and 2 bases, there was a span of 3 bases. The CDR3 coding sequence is TGTGCCAGCAGCTTTCCCACAGATACGCAGTATTTT. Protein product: CASSFPTDTQYF.

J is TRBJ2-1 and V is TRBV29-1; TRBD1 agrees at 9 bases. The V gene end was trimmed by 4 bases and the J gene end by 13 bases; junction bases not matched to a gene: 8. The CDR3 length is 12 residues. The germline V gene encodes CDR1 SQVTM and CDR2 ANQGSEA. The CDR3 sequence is CSVVPDRGNQFF. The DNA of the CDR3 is TGCAGCGTTGTTCCTGACAGGGGGAATCAGTTCTTC.

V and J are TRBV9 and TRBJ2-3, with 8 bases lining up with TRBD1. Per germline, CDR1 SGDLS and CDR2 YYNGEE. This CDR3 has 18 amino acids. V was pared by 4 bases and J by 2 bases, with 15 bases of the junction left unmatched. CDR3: CASSPRPVTGAHTDTQYF. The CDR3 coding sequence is TGTGCCAGCAGCCCACGCCCCGTGACAGGGGCGCACACAGATACGCAGTATTTT.

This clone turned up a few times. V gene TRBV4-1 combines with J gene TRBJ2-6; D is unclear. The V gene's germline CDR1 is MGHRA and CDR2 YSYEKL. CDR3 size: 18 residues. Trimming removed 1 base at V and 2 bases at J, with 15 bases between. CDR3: CASSQGVGGETGANVLTF. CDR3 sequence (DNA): TGCGCCAGCAGCCAAGGGGTTGGCGGAGAAACTGGGGCCAACGTCCTGACTTTC.

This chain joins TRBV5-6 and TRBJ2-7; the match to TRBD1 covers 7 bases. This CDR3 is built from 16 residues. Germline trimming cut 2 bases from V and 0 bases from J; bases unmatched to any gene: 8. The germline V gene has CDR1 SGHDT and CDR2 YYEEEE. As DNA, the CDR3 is TGTGCCAGCAGCTTTCCCCGGACAGGAAGCTCCTACGAGCAGTACTTC. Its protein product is CASSFPRTGSSYEQYF.

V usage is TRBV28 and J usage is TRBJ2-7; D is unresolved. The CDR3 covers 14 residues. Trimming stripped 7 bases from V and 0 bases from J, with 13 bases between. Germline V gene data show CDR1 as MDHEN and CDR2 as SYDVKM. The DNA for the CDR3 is TGTGCCAGCACCTCCTGGGCAGTCTCCTACGAGCAGTACTTC. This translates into CASTSWAVSYEQYF. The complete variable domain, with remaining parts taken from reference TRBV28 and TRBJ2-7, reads DVKVTQSSRYLVKRTGEKVFLECVQDMDHENMFWYRQDPGLGLRLIYFSYDVKMKEKGDIPEGYSVSREKKERFSLILESASTNQTSMYLCASTSWAVSYEQYFGPGTRLTVT.

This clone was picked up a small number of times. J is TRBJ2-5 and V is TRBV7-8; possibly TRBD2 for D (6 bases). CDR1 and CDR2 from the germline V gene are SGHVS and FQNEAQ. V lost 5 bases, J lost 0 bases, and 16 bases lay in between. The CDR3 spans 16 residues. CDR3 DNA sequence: TGTGCCAGCAGCCCCCTGGGTCTAGCGCACCAAGAGACCCAGTACTTC. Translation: CASSPLGLAHQETQYF.

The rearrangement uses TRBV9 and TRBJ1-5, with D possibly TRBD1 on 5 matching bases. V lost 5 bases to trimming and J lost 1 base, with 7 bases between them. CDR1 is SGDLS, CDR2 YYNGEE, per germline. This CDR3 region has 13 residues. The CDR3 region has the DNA TGTGCCAGCAGTGGGGACAGCAATCAGCCCCAGCATTTT. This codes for CASSGDSNQPQHF. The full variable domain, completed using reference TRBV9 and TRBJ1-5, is DSGVTQTPKHLITATGQRVTLRCSPRSGDLSVYWYQQSLDQGLQFLIQYYNGEERAKGNILERFSAQQFPDLHSELNLSSLELGDSALYFCASSGDSNQPQHFGDGTRLSIL.

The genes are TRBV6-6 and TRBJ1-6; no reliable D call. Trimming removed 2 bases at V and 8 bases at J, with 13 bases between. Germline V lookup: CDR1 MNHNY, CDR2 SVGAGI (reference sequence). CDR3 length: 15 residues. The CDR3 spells CASSYVGSEDSPLHF. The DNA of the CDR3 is TGTGCCAGCAGTTACGTAGGCAGTGAGGATTCACCCCTCCACTTT.

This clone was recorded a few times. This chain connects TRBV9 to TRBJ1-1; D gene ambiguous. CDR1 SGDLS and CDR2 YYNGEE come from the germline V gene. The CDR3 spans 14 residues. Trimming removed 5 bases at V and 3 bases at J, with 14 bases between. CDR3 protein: CASRAPLGDTEAFF. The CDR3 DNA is TGTGCCAGCAGGGCTCCACTGGGTGACACTGAAGCTTTCTTT. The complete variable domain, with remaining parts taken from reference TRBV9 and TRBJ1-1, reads DSGVTQTPKHLITATGQRVTLRCSPRSGDLSVYWYQQSLDQGLQFLIQYYNGEERAKGNILERFSAQQFPDLHSELNLSSLELGDSALYFCASRAPLGDTEAFFGQGTRLTVV.

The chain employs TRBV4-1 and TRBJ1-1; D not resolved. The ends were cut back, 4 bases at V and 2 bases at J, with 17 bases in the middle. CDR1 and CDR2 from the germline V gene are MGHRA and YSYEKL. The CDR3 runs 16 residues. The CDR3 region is CASSPRDRSVNTEAFF. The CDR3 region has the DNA TGCGCCAGCAGCCCGCGGGATAGGTCAGTAAACACTGAAGCTTTCTTT.